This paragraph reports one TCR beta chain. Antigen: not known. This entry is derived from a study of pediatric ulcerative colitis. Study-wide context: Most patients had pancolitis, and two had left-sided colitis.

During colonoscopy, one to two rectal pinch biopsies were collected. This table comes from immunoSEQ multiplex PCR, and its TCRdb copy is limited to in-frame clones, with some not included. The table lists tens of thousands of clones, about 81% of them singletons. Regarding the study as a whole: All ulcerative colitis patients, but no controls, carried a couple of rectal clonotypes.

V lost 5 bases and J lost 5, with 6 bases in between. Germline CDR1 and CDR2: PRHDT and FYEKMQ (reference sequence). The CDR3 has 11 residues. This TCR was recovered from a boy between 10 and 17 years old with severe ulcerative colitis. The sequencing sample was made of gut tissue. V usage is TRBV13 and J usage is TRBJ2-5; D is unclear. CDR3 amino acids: CASSGMETQYF. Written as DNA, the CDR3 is TGTGCCAGCAGCGGAATGGAGACCCAGTACTTC.